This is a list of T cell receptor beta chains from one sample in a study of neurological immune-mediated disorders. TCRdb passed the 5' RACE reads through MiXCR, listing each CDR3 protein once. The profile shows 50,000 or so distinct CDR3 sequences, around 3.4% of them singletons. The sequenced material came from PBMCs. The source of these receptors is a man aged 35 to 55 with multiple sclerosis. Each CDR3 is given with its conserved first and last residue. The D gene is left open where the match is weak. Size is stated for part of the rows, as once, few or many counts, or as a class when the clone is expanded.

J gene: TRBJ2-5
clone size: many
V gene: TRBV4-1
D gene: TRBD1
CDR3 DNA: TGCGCCAGCAGCCTCACGCCACAGGGGGATAACCAAGAGACCCAGTACTTC
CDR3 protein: CASSLTPQGDNQETQYF

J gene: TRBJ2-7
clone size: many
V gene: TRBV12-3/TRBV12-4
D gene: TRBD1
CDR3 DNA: TGTGCCAGCAGTTCCGGGACAGGGGAGTTCGAGCAGTACTTC
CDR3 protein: CASSSGTGEFEQYF

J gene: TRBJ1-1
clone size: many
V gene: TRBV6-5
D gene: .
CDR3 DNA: TGTGCCAGCAGAACCCCAGGGGCGGTTCGCGCTGAAGCTTTCTTT
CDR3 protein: CASRTPGAVRAEAFF

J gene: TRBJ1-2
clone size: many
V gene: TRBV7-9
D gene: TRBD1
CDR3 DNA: TGTGCCAGCAGCTTTACCGGGACAGCCTATGGCTACACCTTC
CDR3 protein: CASSFTGTAYGYTF

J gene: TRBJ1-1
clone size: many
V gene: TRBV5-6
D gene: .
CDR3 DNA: TGTGCCAGCAGGATGGGGGGCACTGAAGCTTTCTTT
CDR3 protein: CASRMGGTEAFF

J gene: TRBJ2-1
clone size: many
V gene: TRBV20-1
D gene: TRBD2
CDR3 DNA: TGCAGTGCTAGAGCGGGGTTAGGCGGGGGGTCCCTAAGCTCCTACAATGAGCAGTTCTTC
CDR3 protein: CSARAGLGGGSLSSYNEQFF

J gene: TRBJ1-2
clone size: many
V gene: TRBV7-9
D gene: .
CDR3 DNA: TGTGCCAGCAGCTTTGGCCAGGGAAATGGCTACACCTTC
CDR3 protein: CASSFGQGNGYTF

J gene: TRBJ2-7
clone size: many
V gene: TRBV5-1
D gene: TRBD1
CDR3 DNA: TGCGCCAGCAAAAACGCGGGACAGGGGGCGCCTAATGTCGAGCAGTACTTC
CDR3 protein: CASKNAGQGAPNVEQYF

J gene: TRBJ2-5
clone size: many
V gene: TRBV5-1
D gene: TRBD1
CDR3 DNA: TGCGCCAGCAGCCTGGGACAGAAAGAGACCCAGTACTTC
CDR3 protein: CASSLGQKETQYF

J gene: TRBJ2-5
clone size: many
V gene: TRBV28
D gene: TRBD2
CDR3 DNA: TGTGCCAGCAGTGGATACAGCGGGGGACAAGAGACCCAGTACTTC
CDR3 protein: CASSGYSGGQETQYF

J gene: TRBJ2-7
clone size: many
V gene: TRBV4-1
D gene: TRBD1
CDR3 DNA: TGCGCCAGCAGCCAAGACGGGACAGCCGAGCAGTACTTC
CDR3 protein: CASSQDGTAEQYF

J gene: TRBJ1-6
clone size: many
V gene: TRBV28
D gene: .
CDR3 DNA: TGTGCCAGCACCCTCGCAAGGCGGGATAATTCACCCCTCAACTTT
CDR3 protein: CASTLARRDNSPLNF

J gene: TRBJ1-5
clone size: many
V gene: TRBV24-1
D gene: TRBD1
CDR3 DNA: TGTGCCACCAGTGATCCCGGGACAGGGGGCAATCAGCCCCAGCATTTT
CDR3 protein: CATSDPGTGGNQPQHF

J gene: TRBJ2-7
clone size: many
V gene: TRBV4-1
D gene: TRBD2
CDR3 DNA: TGCGCCAGCAGCCAAGATAACCTAGCGGGGCCCAGCTCCTACGAGCAGTACTTC
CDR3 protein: CASSQDNLAGPSSYEQYF

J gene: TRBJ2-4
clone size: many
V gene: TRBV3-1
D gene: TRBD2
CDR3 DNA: TGTTCTCAGCTAGCGGGGGTTAACTATGCCAAAAACATTCAGTACTTC
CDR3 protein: CSQLAGVNYAKNIQYF

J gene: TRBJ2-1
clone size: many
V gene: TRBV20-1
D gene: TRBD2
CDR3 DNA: TGCAGTGCTAGACGGCGGGGGGGAACTAATAATGAGCAGTTCTTC
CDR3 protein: CSARRRGGTNNEQFF

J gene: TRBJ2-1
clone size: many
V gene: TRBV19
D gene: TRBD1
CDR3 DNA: TGTGCCAGTAGTATAACGGGACAGATTCTAAACAATGAGCAGTTCTTC
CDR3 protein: CASSITGQILNNEQFF

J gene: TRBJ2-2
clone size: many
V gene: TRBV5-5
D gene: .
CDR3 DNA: TGTGCCAGCAGCTTGCTGTCCACCGGGGAGCTGTTTTTT
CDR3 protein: CASSLLSTGELFF

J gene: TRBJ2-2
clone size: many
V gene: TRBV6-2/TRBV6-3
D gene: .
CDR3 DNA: TGTGCCAGCAGTCTTTATGGGGGGCCGAACACCGGGGAGCTGTTTTTT
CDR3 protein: CASSLYGGPNTGELFF

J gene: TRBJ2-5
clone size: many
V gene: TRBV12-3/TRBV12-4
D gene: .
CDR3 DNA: TGTGCCAGCAGTTTATCAGGGGCCCGGCAAAAAGAGACCCAGTACTTC
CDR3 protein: CASSLSGARQKETQYF

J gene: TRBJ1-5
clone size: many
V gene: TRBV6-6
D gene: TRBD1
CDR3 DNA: TGTGCCAGCAGCTTCGGGACAGGGGGCCGGAAAGCTAATCAGCCCCAGCATTTT
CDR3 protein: CASSFGTGGRKANQPQHF

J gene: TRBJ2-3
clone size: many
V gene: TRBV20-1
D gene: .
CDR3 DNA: TGCAGTGCTGACCCTGGGGCTAGCGCTAGCACAGATACGCAGTATTTT
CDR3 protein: CSADPGASASTDTQYF

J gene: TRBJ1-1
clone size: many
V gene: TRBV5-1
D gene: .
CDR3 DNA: TGCGCCAGCCGGGGGGAGACTGAAGCTTTCTTT
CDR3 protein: CASRGETEAFF

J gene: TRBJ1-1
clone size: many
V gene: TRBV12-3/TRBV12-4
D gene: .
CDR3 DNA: TGTGCCAGCAGTAAGCATATGAACACTGAAGCTTTCTTT
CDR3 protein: CASSKHMNTEAFF

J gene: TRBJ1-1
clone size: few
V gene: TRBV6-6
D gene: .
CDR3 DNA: TGTGCCAGCAGCCGAGACATGGACGGGTCTTTTAGCGCTGAAGCTTTCTTT
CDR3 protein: CASSRDMDGSFSAEAFF

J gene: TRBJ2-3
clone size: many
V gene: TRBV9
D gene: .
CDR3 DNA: TGTGCCAGCAGCGCCGACTTACAGGGTGGGGCAGATACGCAGTATTTT
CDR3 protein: CASSADLQGGADTQYF

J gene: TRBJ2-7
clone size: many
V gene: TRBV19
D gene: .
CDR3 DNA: TGTGCCAGTAGTGAGGACAGAGGAAGCTACGAGCAGTACTTC
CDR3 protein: CASSEDRGSYEQYF

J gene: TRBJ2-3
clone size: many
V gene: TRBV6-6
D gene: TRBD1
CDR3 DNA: TGTGCCAGCAGTGGGCGGACAGGGGGCACAGATACGCAGTATTTT
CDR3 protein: CASSGRTGGTDTQYF

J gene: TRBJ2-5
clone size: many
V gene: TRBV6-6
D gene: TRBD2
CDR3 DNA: TGTGCCAGCAGACAACTAGCGGCACAAGAGACCCAGTACTTC
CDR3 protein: CASRQLAAQETQYF

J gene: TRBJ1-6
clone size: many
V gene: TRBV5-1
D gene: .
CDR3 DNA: TGCGCCAGCAGCTTGGACAGGGCGGAGAATTCACCCCTCCACTTT
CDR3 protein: CASSLDRAENSPLHF

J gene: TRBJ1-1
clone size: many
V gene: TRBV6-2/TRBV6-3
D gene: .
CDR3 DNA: TGTGCCAGCAGTTACTTGGGAACTGAAGCTTTCTTT
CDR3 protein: CASSYLGTEAFF

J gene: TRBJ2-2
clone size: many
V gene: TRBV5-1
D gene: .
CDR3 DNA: TGCGCCAGCAGCTTGGCCGGACTTACCGCGAACACCGGGGAGCTGTTTTTT
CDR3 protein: CASSLAGLTANTGELFF

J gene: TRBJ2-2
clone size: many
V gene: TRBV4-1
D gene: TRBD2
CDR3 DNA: TGCGCCAGCAGTCCGCGCGGGGGGGCTGGGACCGGGGAGCTGTTTTTT
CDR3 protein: CASSPRGGAGTGELFF

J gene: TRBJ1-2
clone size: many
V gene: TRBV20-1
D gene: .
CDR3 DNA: TGCAGTGCTTATACCGGGACGGCCTATGGCTACACCTTC
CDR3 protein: CSAYTGTAYGYTF

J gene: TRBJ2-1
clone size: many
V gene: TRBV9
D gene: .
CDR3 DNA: TGTGCCAGCAGCGCGGGCTCCAATGAGCAGTTCTTC
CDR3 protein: CASSAGSNEQFF

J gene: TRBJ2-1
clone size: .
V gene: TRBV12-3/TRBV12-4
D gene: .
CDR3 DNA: TGTGCCAGCAGTTTAACCACGGATGAGCAGTTCTTC
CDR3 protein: CASSLTTDEQFF

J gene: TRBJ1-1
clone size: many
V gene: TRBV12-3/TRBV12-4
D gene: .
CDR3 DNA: TGTGCCAGCAGTTTATCCAGGCTGAACGCTGAAGCTTTCTTT
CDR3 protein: CASSLSRLNAEAFF

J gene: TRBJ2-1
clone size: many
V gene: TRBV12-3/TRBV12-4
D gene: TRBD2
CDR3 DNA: TGTGCCAGCAGTTTAGGGTCTAGCGGGAGGAGCTCCTACAATGAGCAGTTCTTC
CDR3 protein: CASSLGSSGRSSYNEQFF

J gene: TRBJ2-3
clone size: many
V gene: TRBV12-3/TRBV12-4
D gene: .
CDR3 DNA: TGTGCCAGCAACCTACAGGCTACAGATACGCAGTATTTT
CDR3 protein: CASNLQATDTQYF

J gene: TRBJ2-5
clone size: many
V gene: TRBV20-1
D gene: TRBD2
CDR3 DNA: TGCAGTGCTAGAGGGGGACTAGCGGGGCAAGAGACCCAGTACTTC
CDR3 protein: CSARGGLAGQETQYF

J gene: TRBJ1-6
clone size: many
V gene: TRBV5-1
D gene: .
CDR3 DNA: TGCGCCAGCAGCTTGTCCGGGAGTAGCGATAATTCACCCCTCCACTTT
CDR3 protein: CASSLSGSSDNSPLHF

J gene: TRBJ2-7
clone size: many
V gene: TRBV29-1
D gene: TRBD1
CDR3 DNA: TGCAGCGTTGTCCCGGGACAGGGGGCTTTCGAGCAGTACTTC
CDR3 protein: CSVVPGQGAFEQYF

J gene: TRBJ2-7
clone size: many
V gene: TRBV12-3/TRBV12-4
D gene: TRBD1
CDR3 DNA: TGTGCCAGCAGTTCTGTCTCAGGGGGTTTTTACGAGCAGTACTTC
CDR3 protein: CASSSVSGGFYEQYF

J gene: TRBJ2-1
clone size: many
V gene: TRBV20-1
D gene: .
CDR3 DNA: TGCAGTGCTAGTTGGGTCCCCGGGTACAATGAGCAGTTCTTC
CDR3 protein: CSASWVPGYNEQFF

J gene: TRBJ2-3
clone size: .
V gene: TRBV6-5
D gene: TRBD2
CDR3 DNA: TGTGCCAGCAGTTACGTTAGCGGGGGGGCCCATACGCAGTATTTT
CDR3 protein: CASSYVSGGAHTQYF

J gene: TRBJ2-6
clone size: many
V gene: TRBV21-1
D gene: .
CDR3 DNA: TGTGCCAGCAGCAAAAAGTGGGTTATCGGCACTTCCTCTGGGGCCAACGTCCTGACTTTC
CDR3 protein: CASSKKWVIGTSSGANVLTF

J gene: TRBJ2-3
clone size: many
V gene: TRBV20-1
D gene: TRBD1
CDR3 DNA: TGCAGTGCGGATCCGTTTGGGCAGGGGGCAGATACGCAGTATTTT
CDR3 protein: CSADPFGQGADTQYF